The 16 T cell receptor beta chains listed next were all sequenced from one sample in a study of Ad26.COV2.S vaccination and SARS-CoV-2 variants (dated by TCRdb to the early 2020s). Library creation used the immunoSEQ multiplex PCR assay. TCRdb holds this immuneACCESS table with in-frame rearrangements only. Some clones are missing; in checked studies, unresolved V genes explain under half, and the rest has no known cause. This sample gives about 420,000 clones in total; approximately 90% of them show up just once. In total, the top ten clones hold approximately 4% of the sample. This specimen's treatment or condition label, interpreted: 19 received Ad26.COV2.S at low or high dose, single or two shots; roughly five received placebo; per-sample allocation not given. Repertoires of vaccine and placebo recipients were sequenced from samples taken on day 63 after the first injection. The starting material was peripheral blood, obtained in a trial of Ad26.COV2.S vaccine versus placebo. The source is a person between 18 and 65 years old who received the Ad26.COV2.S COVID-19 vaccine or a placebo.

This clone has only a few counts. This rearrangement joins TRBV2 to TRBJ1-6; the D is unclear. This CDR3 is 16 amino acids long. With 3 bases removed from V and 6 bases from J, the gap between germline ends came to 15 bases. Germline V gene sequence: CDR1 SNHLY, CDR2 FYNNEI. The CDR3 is CASSDMPVKANSPLHF. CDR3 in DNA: TGTGCCAGCAGTGATATGCCAGTAAAGGCTAATTCACCCCTCCACTTT. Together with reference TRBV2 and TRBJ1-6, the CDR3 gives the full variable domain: EPEVTQTPSHQVTQMGQEVILRCVPISNHLYFYWYRQILGQKVEFLVSFYNNEISEKSEIFDDQFSVERPDGSNFTLKIRSTKLEDSAMYFCASSDMPVKANSPLHFGNGTRLTVT.

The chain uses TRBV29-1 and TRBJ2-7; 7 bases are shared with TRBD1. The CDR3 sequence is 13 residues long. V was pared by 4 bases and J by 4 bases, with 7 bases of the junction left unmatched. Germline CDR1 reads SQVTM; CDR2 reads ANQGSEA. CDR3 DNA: TGCAGCGTTGGGCTAGGGGGCAATTACGAGCAGTACTTC. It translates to CSVGLGGNYEQYF.

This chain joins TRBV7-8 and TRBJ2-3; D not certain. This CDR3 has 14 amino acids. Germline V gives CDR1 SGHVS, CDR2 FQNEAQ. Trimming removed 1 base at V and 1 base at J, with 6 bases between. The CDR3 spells CASSLVSGTDTQYF. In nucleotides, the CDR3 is TGTGCCAGCAGCTTAGTTTCCGGCACAGATACGCAGTATTTT.

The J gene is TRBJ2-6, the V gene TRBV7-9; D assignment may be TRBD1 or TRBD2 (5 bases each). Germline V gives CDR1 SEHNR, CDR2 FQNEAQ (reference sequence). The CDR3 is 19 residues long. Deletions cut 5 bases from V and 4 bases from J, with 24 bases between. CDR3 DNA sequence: TGTGCCAGCAGCGGTTCCGGGACCGACACAGAGGTGGGGGCCAACGTCCTGACTTTC. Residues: CASSGSGTDTEVGANVLTF.

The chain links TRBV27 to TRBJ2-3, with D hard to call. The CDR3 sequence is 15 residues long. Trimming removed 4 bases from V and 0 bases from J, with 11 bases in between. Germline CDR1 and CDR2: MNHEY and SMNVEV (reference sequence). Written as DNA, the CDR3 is TGTGCCAGCAGTTCTCGGACGGCGAGCACAGATACGCAGTATTTT. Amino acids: CASSSRTASTDTQYF.

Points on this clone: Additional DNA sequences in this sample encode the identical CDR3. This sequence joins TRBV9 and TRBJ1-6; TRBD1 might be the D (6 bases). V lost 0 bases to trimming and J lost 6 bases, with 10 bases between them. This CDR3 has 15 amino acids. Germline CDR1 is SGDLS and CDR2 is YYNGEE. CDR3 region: CASSVGPGANSPLHF. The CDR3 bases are TGTGCCAGCAGCGTAGGGCCAGGGGCTAATTCACCCCTCCACTTT.

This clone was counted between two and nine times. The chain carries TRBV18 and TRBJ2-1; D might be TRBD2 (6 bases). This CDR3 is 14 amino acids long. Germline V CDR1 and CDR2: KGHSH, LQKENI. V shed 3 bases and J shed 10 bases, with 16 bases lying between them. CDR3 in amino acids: CASSPFERVDEQFF. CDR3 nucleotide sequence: TGTGCCAGCTCACCTTTTGAGCGGGTCGACGAGCAGTTCTTC.

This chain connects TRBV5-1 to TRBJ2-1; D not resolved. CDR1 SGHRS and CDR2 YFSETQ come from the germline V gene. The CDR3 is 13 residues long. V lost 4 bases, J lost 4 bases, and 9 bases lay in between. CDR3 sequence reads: CASSDTDYNEQFF. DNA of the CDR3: TGCGCCAGCAGCGACACAGATTACAATGAGCAGTTCTTC.

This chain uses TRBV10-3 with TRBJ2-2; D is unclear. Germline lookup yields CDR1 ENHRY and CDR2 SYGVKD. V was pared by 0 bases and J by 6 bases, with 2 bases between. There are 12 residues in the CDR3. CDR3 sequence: CAISESSGELFF. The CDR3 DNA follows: TGTGCCATCAGTGAGTCCTCCGGGGAGCTGTTTTTT.

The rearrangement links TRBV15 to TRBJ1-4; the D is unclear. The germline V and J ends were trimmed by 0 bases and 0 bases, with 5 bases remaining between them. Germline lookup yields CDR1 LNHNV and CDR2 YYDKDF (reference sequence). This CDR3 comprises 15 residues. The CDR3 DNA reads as TGTGCCACCAGCAGAGAAGGCGCAACTAATGAAAAACTGTTTTTT. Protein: CATSREGATNEKLFF.

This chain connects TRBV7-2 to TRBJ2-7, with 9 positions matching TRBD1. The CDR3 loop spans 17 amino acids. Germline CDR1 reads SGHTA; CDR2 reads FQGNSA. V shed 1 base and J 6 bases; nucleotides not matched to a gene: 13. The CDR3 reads CASSLGTGTGYAVEQYF. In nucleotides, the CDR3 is TGTGCCAGCAGCTTAGGGACCGGGACAGGGTATGCGGTCGAGCAGTACTTC.

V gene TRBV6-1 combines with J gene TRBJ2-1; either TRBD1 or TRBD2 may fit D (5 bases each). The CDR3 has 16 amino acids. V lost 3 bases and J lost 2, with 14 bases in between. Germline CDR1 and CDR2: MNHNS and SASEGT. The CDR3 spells CASSELVGETYNEQFF. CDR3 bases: TGTGCCAGCAGTGAGCTGGTGGGGGAGACCTACAATGAGCAGTTCTTC.

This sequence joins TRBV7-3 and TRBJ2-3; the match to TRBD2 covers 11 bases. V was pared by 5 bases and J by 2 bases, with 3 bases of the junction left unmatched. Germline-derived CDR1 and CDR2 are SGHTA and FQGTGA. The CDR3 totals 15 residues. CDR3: CASSPTSGVTDTQYF. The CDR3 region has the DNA TGTGCCAGCAGCCCGACTAGCGGGGTCACAGATACGCAGTATTTT. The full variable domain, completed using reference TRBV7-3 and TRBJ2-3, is GAGVSQTPSNKVTEKGKYVELRCDPISGHTALYWYRQSLGQGPEFLIYFQGTGAADDSGLPNDRFFAVRPEGSVSTLKIQRTERGDSAVYLCASSPTSGVTDTQYFGPGTRLTVL.

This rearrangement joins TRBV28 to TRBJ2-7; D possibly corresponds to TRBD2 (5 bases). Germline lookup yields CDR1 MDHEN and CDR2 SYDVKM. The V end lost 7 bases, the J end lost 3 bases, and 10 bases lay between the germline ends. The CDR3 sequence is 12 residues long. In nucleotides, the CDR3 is TGTGCCAGCACCGGGGTGGGCTACGAGCAGTACTTC. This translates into CASTGVGYEQYF.

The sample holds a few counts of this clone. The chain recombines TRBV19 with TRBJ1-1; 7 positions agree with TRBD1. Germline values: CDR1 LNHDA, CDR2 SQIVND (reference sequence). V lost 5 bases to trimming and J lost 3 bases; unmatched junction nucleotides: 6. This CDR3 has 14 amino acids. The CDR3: CASSEQGVDTEAFF. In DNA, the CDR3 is TGTGCCAGTAGTGAGCAGGGGGTCGACACTGAAGCTTTCTTT.

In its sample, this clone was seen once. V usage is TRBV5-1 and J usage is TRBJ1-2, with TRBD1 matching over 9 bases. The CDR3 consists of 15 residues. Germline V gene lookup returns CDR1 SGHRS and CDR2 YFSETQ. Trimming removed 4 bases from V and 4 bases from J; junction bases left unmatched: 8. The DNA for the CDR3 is TGCGCCAGCAGCAGTGGACAGGGGACAATCTATGGCTACACCTTC. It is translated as CASSSGQGTIYGYTF.